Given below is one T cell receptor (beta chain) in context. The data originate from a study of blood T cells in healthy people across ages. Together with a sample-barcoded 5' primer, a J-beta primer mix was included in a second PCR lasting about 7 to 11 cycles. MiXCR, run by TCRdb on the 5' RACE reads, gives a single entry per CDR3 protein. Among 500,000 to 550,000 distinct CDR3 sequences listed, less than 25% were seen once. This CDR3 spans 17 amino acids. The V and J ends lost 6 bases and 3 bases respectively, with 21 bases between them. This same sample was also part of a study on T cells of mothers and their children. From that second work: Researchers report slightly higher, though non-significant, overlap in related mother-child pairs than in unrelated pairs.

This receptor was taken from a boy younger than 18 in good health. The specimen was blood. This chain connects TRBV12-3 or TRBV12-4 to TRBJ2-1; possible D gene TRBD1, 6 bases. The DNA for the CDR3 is TGTGCCAGCAGACCCGTCTACGCCGGACAGCTCTACAATGAGCAGTTCTTC. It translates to CASRPVYAGQLYNEQFF.